These 10 T cell receptor beta chains were sequenced from one sample in a study of blood T cells in healthy people across ages. Primers used in a second PCR of roughly 7 to 12 cycles were a sample-barcoded 5' primer and a J-beta primer mix. TCRdb passed the 5' RACE reads through MiXCR, listing each CDR3 protein once. The sample holds approximately 730,000 distinct CDR3 sequences, more than 40% seen once. Sequenced: blood. The receptors come from an older woman in good health.

V and J are TRBV20-1 and TRBJ2-7, with D possibly being TRBD2 (5 bases). The J call is doubtful: the DNA matches TRBJ2-5 better. Germline V gene sequence: CDR1 DFQATT, CDR2 SNEGSKA (reference sequence). The CDR3 is made up of 12 amino acids. CDR3 coding DNA: TGCGTTGCTAGCCGGCCCTGGGGGACCCAGTACTTC. As protein: CVASRPWGTQYF.

This chain connects TRBV6-5 to TRBJ1-1, with 11 positions matching TRBD1. The CDR3 loop spans 13 amino acids. The ends lost 6 bases at V and 6 bases at J; junction bases unmatched: 3. Germline V gene lookup returns CDR1 MNHEY and CDR2 SVGAGI. CDR3 in DNA: TGTGCCAGCAGACCGGGACAGGGGGCTGAAGCTTTCTTT. This gives the protein CASRPGQGAEAFF.

This clonotype appeared a few times. V is TRBV10-3 and J is TRBJ2-2; TRBD1 aligns across 9 bases. The CDR3 has 14 residues. In germline, CDR1 is ENHRY, CDR2 SYGVKD. V shed 6 bases and J 1 base; nucleotides not matched to a gene: 0. CDR3 region: CAIRGQGNTGELFF. CDR3 in DNA: TGTGCCATCAGGGGACAGGGGAACACCGGGGAGCTGTTTTTT.

This chain connects TRBV6-1 to TRBJ2-1; no definite D call. The J call may be mistaken, given a closer DNA end match to TRBJ2-7. This CDR3 has 15 residues. CDR1 and CDR2 (germline): MNHNS, SASEGT. The chain's CDR3 is CASSEVMSSYNEQYF. The CDR3 DNA reads as TGTGCCAGCAGTGAAGTCATGAGCTCCTACAATGAGCAGTACTTC.

A note on this clonotype: A single base separates this from a much larger clone, so it may be a read error. The V gene is TRBV20-1, the J gene TRBJ2-5, with 9 bases identical to TRBD2. Germline V gene lookup returns CDR1 DFQATT and CDR2 SNEGSKA (reference sequence). The CDR3 runs to 15 residues. V gave up 1 base and J gave up 11 bases; unmatched junction bases: 14. The CDR3 sequence: CSARVGTSPNNEQYF. The CDR3 region has the DNA TGCAGTGCTAGAGTCGGGACTAGCCCAAACAATGAGCAGTACTTC.

V gene TRBV12-3 or TRBV12-4 combines with J gene TRBJ1-3; 9 nucleotides agree with TRBD1. The V segment lost 8 bases and the J segment 2 bases; nucleotides outside the gene matches: 7. The CDR3 runs to 15 residues. CDR3 DNA sequence: TGTGCCAGCCACGGGACAGGGAAAACTGGAAACACCATATATTTT. Translated: CASHGTGKTGNTIYF.

This clonotype was picked up one time. V and J are TRBV15 and TRBJ2-5, with 7 bases aligning to TRBD2. From germline, CDR1 is LNHNV and CDR2 YYDKDF (reference sequence). CDR3 length: 11 amino acids. The V and J ends lost 9 bases and 11 bases, in that order; junction bases with no gene match: 9. CDR3 in amino acids: CATSRGGEQYF. CDR3 DNA: TGTGCCACATCACGGGGAGGGGAGCAGTACTTC.

This clonotype was counted only a few times. The chain recombines TRBV5-1 with TRBJ2-1; 11 nucleotides agree with TRBD1. The CDR3 consists of 15 residues. Germline CDR1 reads SGHRS; CDR2 reads YFSETQ. V lost 4 bases, J lost 9 bases, and 9 bases stayed unmatched. CDR3 loop: CASSEPGQGVGEQFF. CDR3 nucleotides: TGCGCCAGCAGCGAACCGGGACAGGGGGTAGGTGAGCAGTTCTTC.

The chain combines TRBV3-1 with TRBJ2-3; D gene unclear. The germline V gene has CDR1 LGHDT and CDR2 YNNKEL (reference sequence). The CDR3 is made up of 16 amino acids. Deletions cut 1 base from V and 1 base from J, with 12 bases between. The CDR3 bases are TGTGCCAGCAGCCAAGGAGGAGCCGGTGGCACAGATACGCAGTATTTT. Translating it yields CASSQGGAGGTDTQYF.

This clonotype was seen more than once but under ten times. CDR3: CASSVGGTRYNEQFF. CDR3 DNA sequence: TGTGCCAGCAGCGTCGGCGGGACCCGATACAATGAGCAGTTCTTC. The chain combines TRBV9 with TRBJ2-1; D is perhaps TRBD2 (6 bases). The germline CDR1 and CDR2 sequences are SGDLS and YYNGEE. The CDR3 runs to 15 residues. V shed 2 bases and J shed 4 bases, with 13 bases lying between them.